These T cell receptor beta chains were read from a single sample in a study of T cell responses to AZD1222 COVID-19 vaccine. Libraries were prepared by immunoSEQ multiplex PCR; TCRdb keeps only in-frame clonotypes and omits some of them. The repertoire holds about 120,000 clones, approximately 87% seen once, with roughly 4% in the top ten. Specimen: peripheral blood, collected on day 0 of AZD1222 vaccination. These receptor sequences come from an adult in good health. Each CDR3 is given with its conserved first and last residue. D genes are given only for firm matches. Rows may omit the clone size; those that give it use once, few, many or a size class.

-,-,TRBV5-1,TRBJ2-7,TGCGCCAGCACGATGGGGGGTTCCTACGAGCAGTACTTC,CASTMGGSYEQYF
-,-,TRBV24-1,TRBJ2-5,TGTGCCACCAGCCTGGAGGGGGGGCTTGAGACCCAGTACTTC,CATSLEGGLETQYF
-,-,TRBV6-5,TRBJ1-5,TGTGCCAGCCAAGACAACAGGGCAGGTCAGCCCCAGCATTTT,CASQDNRAGQPQHF
-,-,TRBV6-2/TRBV6-3,TRBJ1-1,TGTGCCAGCAGTTATAAGGTGTTCCCGAACACTGAAGCTTTCTTT,CASSYKVFPNTEAFF
few,-,TRBV18,TRBJ1-1,TGTGCCAGCTCACCACGGGACATTTTAGGGCACACTGAAGCTTTCTTT,CASSPRDILGHTEAFF
-,TRBD1,TRBV7-2,TRBJ1-2,TGTGCCAGCAGCCCTACAGGGGGCGTCTATGGCTACACCTTC,CASSPTGGVYGYTF
-,-,TRBV25-1,TRBJ2-1,TGTGCCAGCAGTATGGACAGTAGGAATGAGCAGTTCTTC,CASSMDSRNEQFF
once,-,TRBV6-5,TRBJ1-1,TGTGCCAGCAGTTATAGGACTGAGTGGGGAACTGAAGCTTTCTTT,CASSYRTEWGTEAFF
once,-,TRBV19,TRBJ1-2,TGTGCCAGTAGCCTGGCGGCGGCGTACTATGGCTACACCTTC,CASSLAAAYYGYTF
few,-,TRBV4-3,TRBJ1-2,TGCGCCAGCAGCCAAGATCTAGCAGGGGACGGAGGTTTGGGGTACTATGGCTACACCTTC,CASSQDLAGDGGLGYYGYTF
once,-,TRBV9,TRBJ1-1,TGTGCCAGCAGCGTAGTAGGTGTGATAAACACTGAAGCTTTCTTT,CASSVVGVINTEAFF
few,-,TRBV19,TRBJ1-6,TGTGCCAGTAGTAGCCCCTCCAAGGCGGCTTCACCCCTCCACTTT,CASSSPSKAASPLHF
-,-,TRBV11-3,TRBJ2-6,TGTGCCAGCAGTTCAGGCGGGCTCGGGGCCAACGTCCTGACTTTC,CASSSGGLGANVLTF
-,-,TRBV11-2,TRBJ1-2,TGTGCCAGCAGCCACGTCGACAGCTACACCTTC,CASSHVDSYTF
-,-,TRBV7-3,TRBJ2-3,TGTGCCAGCAGCTTATACGGAGATACGCAGTATTTT,CASSLYGDTQYF
few,-,TRBV27,TRBJ1-5,TGTGCCAGCAGTTTAGGTCCGGCCCCGTCAGCGCAGCCCCAGCATTTT,CASSLGPAPSAQPQHF
-,TRBD1,TRBV5-8,TRBJ1-2,TGTGCCAGCAGTTTCGGGACAGCCTATGGCTACACCTTC,CASSFGTAYGYTF
-,-,TRBV18,TRBJ1-1,TGTGCCAGCTCACCACCGAACCTGAGGGTGATGAACACTGAAGCTTTCTTT,CASSPPNLRVMNTEAFF
-,-,TRBV28,TRBJ1-2,TGTGCCAGCAGTTTTAGGGTCCCCCTCTTC,CASSFRVPLF
-,-,TRBV9,TRBJ2-7,TGTGCCAGCAGCGTAGCAGACCGTCCTAGACGCTACGAGCAGTACTTC,CASSVADRPRRYEQYF
few,-,TRBV7-9,TRBJ1-2,TGTGCCAGCAGCTTAGTGTCCAGGCTAAATAACTATGGCTACACCTTC,CASSLVSRLNNYGYTF
-,-,TRBV11-2,TRBJ1-6,TGTGCCAGCAGCTTAGGGGGCTTTTTTAGTTCACCCCTCCACTTT,CASSLGGFFSSPLHF
-,-,TRBV5-8,TRBJ2-1,TGTGCCAGCAGCGTAAGCGGGTACTACAATGAGCAGTTCTTC,CASSVSGYYNEQFF
-,-,TRBV27,TRBJ1-2,TGTGCCAGCATGGGAGTGCCTTGGTATGGCTACACCTTC,CASMGVPWYGYTF
-,TRBD1,TRBV5-1,TRBJ2-7,TGCGCCAGCAAGGAACAGGGACAGGGGGCCTACGAGCAGTACTTC,CASKEQGQGAYEQYF
once,-,TRBV3-1/TRBV3-2,TRBJ2-1,TGTGCCAGCAGCCAAGATATGGGTACTCCCTACAATGAGCAGTTCTTC,CASSQDMGTPYNEQFF
few,-,TRBV25-1,TRBJ1-4,TGTGCCAGCAGTGAATTTGGGGACATAGGAGAAAAACTGTTTTTT,CASSEFGDIGEKLFF
once,TRBD1,TRBV5-1,TRBJ1-3,TGCGCCAGCAGCTCCAACAGGGGCTCTGGAAACACCATATATTTT,CASSSNRGSGNTIYF
-,-,TRBV2,TRBJ2-5,TGTGCCAGCAGTGCTCGTTGGGAGACCCAGTACTTC,CASSARWETQYF
-,TRBD1,TRBV20-1,TRBJ2-5,TGCAGTGCTAGTACGGGACAGGGGAAAGAGACCCAGTACTTC,CSASTGQGKETQYF
-,-,TRBV9,TRBJ1-6,TGTGCCAGCAGCACCCGACCGGGGGCAGGTTCACCCCTCCACTTT,CASSTRPGAGSPLHF
-,-,TRBV29-1,TRBJ1-4,TGCAGCGCCCAACTGGACAGCCTTGAAAAACTGTTTTTT,CSAQLDSLEKLFF
-,TRBD1,TRBV5-4,TRBJ1-1,TGTGCCAGCAACGGACAGGACCTTGAAGCTTTCTTT,CASNGQDLEAFF